The TCR beta chain described here comes from a study of T cell responses to AZD1222 COVID-19 vaccine. The germline V and J ends were trimmed by 6 bases and 4 bases, with 10 bases remaining between them. Per germline, CDR1 MNHEY and CDR2 SVGAGI. The CDR3 has 13 residues. Assay used: immunoSEQ multiplex PCR; TCRdb lists only in-frame clones, some missing. Seen here are 180,000 or so clones, 88% observed once, and the top ten hold roughly 27%. The input for sequencing was peripheral blood, taken 28 days after the second AZD1222 dose. V usage is TRBV6-5 and J usage is TRBJ2-1; possibly TRBD2 for D (5 bases). This TCR was recovered from an adult who received the AZD1222 COVID-19 vaccine. Here the CDR3 reads CASRPTRYNEQFF. In nucleotides, the CDR3 is TGTGCCAGCAGACCAACTAGGTACAATGAGCAGTTCTTC.